Presented here are 4 T cell receptor beta chains from one specimen sequenced in a study of blood T cell repertoires in COVID-19. The method was immunoSEQ multiplex PCR; TCRdb's version includes in-frame clones alone and lacks a portion of them. The table records roughly 110,000 clones, roughly nine tenths of them present only once. Sequences were obtained from peripheral blood. The receptors were gathered from a man in his forties with acute or convalescent COVID-19.

This chain links TRBV30 with TRBJ1-2, with D tentatively TRBD1 (5 bases). The CDR3 loop spans 13 amino acids. V was trimmed by 4 bases and J by 7 bases, leaving 16 bases between them. The germline V gene has CDR1 GTSNPN and CDR2 SVGIG (reference sequence). The CDR3 DNA follows: TGTGCCTGGAACAAAGAGGATAGGGGTGGCTACACCTTC. It encodes CAWNKEDRGGYTF.

The CDR3 sequence: CASSGGTEQNSPLHF. The CDR3 bases are TGTGCCAGCAGCGGGGGGACAGAGCAGAATTCACCCCTCCACTTT. This sequence joins TRBV9 and TRBJ1-6; 7 bases are shared with TRBD1. Germline assignment: CDR1 SGDLS and CDR2 YYNGEE. The CDR3 is 15 amino acids. Trimming cost V 3 bases and J 7 bases; bases outside gene matches: 7.

The chain couples TRBV6-5 to TRBJ2-3; 13 nucleotides align to TRBD2. With V trimmed by 2 bases and J by 5 bases, 1 base remained unmatched. Germline CDR1 is MNHEY and CDR2 is SVGAGI. The CDR3 runs to 15 residues. The CDR3 DNA reads TGTGCCAGCAGTTACACTAGCGGGGGGGGAGATACGCAGTATTTT. Amino acid sequence: CASSYTSGGGDTQYF.

The chain joins TRBV30 to TRBJ1-4, with no clear D. In germline, CDR1 is GTSNPN, CDR2 SVGIG (reference sequence). The V end was cut by 1 base, the J end by 0 bases, with 6 bases between. CDR3 length equals 14 residues. The CDR3 DNA is TGTGCCTGGAGTGAGCCCGCAACTAATGAAAAACTGTTTTTT. As protein: CAWSEPATNEKLFF.